Listed below are T cell receptor beta chains from one sample, sequenced in a study of vaccination effects on CD4 cells after COVID-19. Their antigens are not known. Method: immunoSEQ multiplex PCR; TCRdb's copy keeps in-frame clones and lacks some. Of under 30,000 clones listed, around 75% were seen once; the top ten hold over 20%. The sequencing used CD4+ T cells from PBMCs cultured with HCoV-NL63 spike peptides, collected before COVID-19 vaccination. The receptor source for this set is a human donor who received a COVID-19 vaccine. Each CDR3 is given without its conserved first and last residue.

V: TRBV4-3; CDR3: ASSRDRAGVNGYT
V: TRBV29-1; CDR3: SANVGANVLT
V: TRBV6-2/TRBV6-3; CDR3: ASSPMTVLAKNIQY
V: TRBV18; CDR3: ASSRELIRAARSSEAF
V: TRBV7-9; CDR3: ASSLWTSGSGNEQF
V: TRBV4-1; CDR3: ASSQDGGTGTRNTEAF
V: TRBV14; CDR3: ASSQVVGYEQY
V: TRBV11-2; CDR3: ASSSQRDTQY
V: TRBV2; CDR3: ASRSERDLAKNIQY
V: TRBV18; CDR3: ASSEDVSYEQY
V: TRBV7-2; CDR3: ASGHGYGELF
V: TRBV28; CDR3: ASSHDSTGELF
V: TRBV4-1; CDR3: ASSPRGDLTGELF
V: TRBV2; CDR3: ASSAQGTDTQY
V: TRBV30; CDR3: AWTGTENSPLH
V: TRBV19; CDR3: ASQSPPGTGKSQPQH
V: TRBV28; CDR3: ASSLHRRETQY
V: TRBV14; CDR3: ASSQTGANYGYT
V: TRBV6-5; CDR3: ASRRGVGNYGYT
V: TRBV5-1; CDR3: ASSWEPGQLSYT
V: TRBV15; CDR3: ATSRTGRGTGELF
V: TRBV27; CDR3: ASSLSGTSPSEKLF
V: TRBV18; CDR3: ASSRGVGAKEQY
V: TRBV6-6; CDR3: ASRLNSPLH
V: TRBV6-4; CDR3: ASSETSQNEQF
V: TRBV5-1; CDR3: ASSLGQTNTEAF
V: TRBV5-1; CDR3: ASTTGPSTDTQY
V: TRBV5-1; CDR3: ASSLQTANSNYGYT
V: TRBV7-9; CDR3: ASSFGQGARE